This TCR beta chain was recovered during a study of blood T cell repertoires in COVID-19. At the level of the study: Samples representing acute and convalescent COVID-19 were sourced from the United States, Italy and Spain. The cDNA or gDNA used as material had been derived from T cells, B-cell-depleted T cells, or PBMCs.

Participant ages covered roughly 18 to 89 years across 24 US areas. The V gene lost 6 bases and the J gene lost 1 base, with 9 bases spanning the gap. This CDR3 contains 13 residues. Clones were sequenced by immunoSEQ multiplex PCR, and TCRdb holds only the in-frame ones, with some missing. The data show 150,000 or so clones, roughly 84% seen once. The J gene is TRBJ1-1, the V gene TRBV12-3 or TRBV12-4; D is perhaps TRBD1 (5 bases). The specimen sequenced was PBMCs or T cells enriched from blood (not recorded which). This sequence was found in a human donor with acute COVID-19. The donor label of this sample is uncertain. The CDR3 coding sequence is TGTGCCAGCAGCGTCGGACAGAACACTGAAGCTTTCTTT. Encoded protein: CASSVGQNTEAFF.